A selection of T cell receptor beta chains follows, all from one sample in a study of T cell responses to AZD1222 COVID-19 vaccine. The protocol was immunoSEQ multiplex PCR, while the TCRdb copy is restricted to in-frame clones and leaves out a portion. The table includes roughly 140,000 clones, approximately 89% detected once. This specimen was peripheral blood, taken on day 0 of AZD1222 vaccination. These receptors originate from an adult in good health. Both conserved end residues are part of each CDR3. Fields, in order: CDR3 DNA, CDR3 protein, D gene, V gene, J gene, clone size. D genes are given only for firm matches. Clone sizes are given selectively: once, few, many, or a class where the clone is expanded.

DNA: TGTGCCACCAAGGGACAGGTCTTCACCGGGGAGCTGTTTTTT; CDR3: CATKGQVFTGELFF; D: TRBD1; V: TRBV28; J: TRBJ2-2; size: .
DNA: TGTGCCAGTAGTATAGAGTGGGACAGGCGGGAGAGCAATCAGCCCCAGCATTTT; CDR3: CASSIEWDRRESNQPQHF; D: TRBD1; V: TRBV19; J: TRBJ1-5; size: once
DNA: TGTGCCAGCAGTACCCCCCGACTCAATCAGCCCCAGCATTTT; CDR3: CASSTPRLNQPQHF; D: .; V: TRBV6-6; J: TRBJ1-5; size: .
DNA: TGTGCCAGCCGAGGACGACTAAGCTCCTACGAGCAGTACTTC; CDR3: CASRGRLSSYEQYF; D: .; V: TRBV6-5; J: TRBJ2-7; size: once
DNA: TGTGCCAGCAGCCTACAGGGGGGGGACACTGAAGCTTTCTTT; CDR3: CASSLQGGDTEAFF; D: TRBD1; V: TRBV2; J: TRBJ1-1; size: once
DNA: TGTGCCACCTCTTTGTTCGGACAGCCGAGTCAGCCCCAGCATTTT; CDR3: CATSLFGQPSQPQHF; D: .; V: TRBV15; J: TRBJ1-5; size: .
DNA: TGTGCCTGGAGTGCAGGGGGCTCTGTCTACGAGCAGTACTTC; CDR3: CAWSAGGSVYEQYF; D: TRBD1; V: TRBV30; J: TRBJ2-7; size: .
DNA: TGTGCCAGCAGTGCGGGAGTAGGGCTAGAGCAGTACTTC; CDR3: CASSAGVGLEQYF; D: TRBD2; V: TRBV5-6; J: TRBJ2-7; size: .
DNA: TGTGCCAGCAGCAAAGTAAGTGAGCAGTTCTTC; CDR3: CASSKVSEQFF; D: .; V: TRBV21-1; J: TRBJ2-1; size: .
DNA: TGCGCCAGCAGCCAAGACAGGGCTTCCATCGAGCAGTACTTC; CDR3: CASSQDRASIEQYF; D: .; V: TRBV4-1; J: TRBJ2-7; size: once
DNA: TGTGCCAGCAGCTCTGTTGGGGAGCGCGAGCAGTACTTC; CDR3: CASSSVGEREQYF; D: .; V: TRBV6-5; J: TRBJ2-7; size: .
DNA: TGTGCCAGCAGTCGCCGGACTAGCGCGACCGGGGAGCTGTTTTTT; CDR3: CASSRRTSATGELFF; D: TRBD2; V: TRBV28; J: TRBJ2-2; size: .
DNA: TGTGCCAGCAGCCCGGACAGGGGAAACTCACCCCTCCACTTT; CDR3: CASSPDRGNSPLHF; D: TRBD1; V: TRBV6-5; J: TRBJ1-6; size: .
DNA: TGTGCCAGCAGTTTAGTTTCAGGTAATTCCTACGAGCAGTACTTC; CDR3: CASSLVSGNSYEQYF; D: .; V: TRBV28; J: TRBJ2-7; size: once
DNA: TGTGCCAGCAGTAAGGGGGGCTCCTACAATGAGCAGTTCTTC; CDR3: CASSKGGSYNEQFF; D: .; V: TRBV27; J: TRBJ2-1; size: .
DNA: TGTGCCTGGAGTGTACCAGGCACCAACCGCTACGAGCAGTACTTC; CDR3: CAWSVPGTNRYEQYF; D: .; V: TRBV30; J: TRBJ2-7; size: few
DNA: TGTGCCAGCAGCTTCCGGTCCCAAAGCGGAAACAATGAGCAGTTCTTC; CDR3: CASSFRSQSGNNEQFF; D: .; V: TRBV13; J: TRBJ2-1; size: .
DNA: TGTGCCAGCAGCCCCCATAGGACGGGAGCAACTAATGAAAAACTGTTTTTT; CDR3: CASSPHRTGATNEKLFF; D: .; V: TRBV7-2; J: TRBJ1-4; size: .
DNA: TGTGCCAGCTCACCCTCTTGGGGAGCGGAAGAGACCCAGTACTTC; CDR3: CASSPSWGAEETQYF; D: .; V: TRBV18; J: TRBJ2-5; size: .
DNA: TGTGCCAGCAGCACCGACACTGAAGCTTTCTTT; CDR3: CASSTDTEAFF; D: .; V: TRBV5-4; J: TRBJ1-1; size: .
DNA: TGTGCCAGCAGTTACAGGGGACGCACTGAAGCTTTCTTT; CDR3: CASSYRGRTEAFF; D: TRBD1; V: TRBV27; J: TRBJ1-1; size: .
DNA: TGTGCCAGCAGCTACTCCGGGACTAGCGGGATAGTTCCGTTCTTC; CDR3: CASSYSGTSGIVPFF; D: TRBD2; V: TRBV11-2; J: TRBJ2-1; size: .
DNA: TGTGCCAGCAGCTTGAGGCAGGGGAGAGGGTATACAGATACGCAGTATTTT; CDR3: CASSLRQGRGYTDTQYF; D: .; V: TRBV7-2; J: TRBJ2-3; size: .
DNA: TGTGCCAGCAGCCCATTTTTGGGTAAGACCCAGTACTTC; CDR3: CASSPFLGKTQYF; D: .; V: TRBV5-6; J: TRBJ2-5; size: .
DNA: TGTGCCAGCAGCGTAGGTGGGAGCGCTGATACGCAGTATTTT; CDR3: CASSVGGSADTQYF; D: .; V: TRBV9; J: TRBJ2-3; size: once
DNA: TGTGCCAGTAGTAATCCAGGGATGTCGTATTTTTTC; CDR3: CASSNPGMSYFF; D: .; V: TRBV19; J: TRBJ2-4; size: .
DNA: TGTGCCAGCAGCTTAGGCGGGTCGATTTACAATGAGCAGTTCTTC; CDR3: CASSLGGSIYNEQFF; D: .; V: TRBV7-9; J: TRBJ2-1; size: .
DNA: TGTGCCAGCAGCGGACAGATGAACACTGAAGCTTTCTTT; CDR3: CASSGQMNTEAFF; D: .; V: TRBV12-3/TRBV12-4; J: TRBJ1-1; size: .
DNA: TGCGCCAGCAGTGAGTATAGGGGTAAGAACACTGAAGCTTTCTTT; CDR3: CASSEYRGKNTEAFF; D: .; V: TRBV10-2; J: TRBJ1-1; size: .
DNA: TGTGCCAGCAGCACACTAGCGGGAGGGGGCGGGGAGCTGTTTTTT; CDR3: CASSTLAGGGGELFF; D: TRBD2; V: TRBV6-5; J: TRBJ2-2; size: .
DNA: TGTGCCAGCAGCACCAAGGGGGGGTACAATGAGCAGTTCTTC; CDR3: CASSTKGGYNEQFF; D: .; V: TRBV5-4; J: TRBJ2-1; size: .
DNA: TGTGCCAGCAGCTCACCGGACACCTCGATCAAGCGGGATCGCACAGATACGCAGTATTTT; CDR3: CASSSPDTSIKRDRTDTQYF; D: TRBD2; V: TRBV9; J: TRBJ2-3; size: .
DNA: TGTGCCAGCAGCAAAGAGGATATAGCGGGAGGGACCGGGGAGCTGTTTTTT; CDR3: CASSKEDIAGGTGELFF; D: .; V: TRBV21-1; J: TRBJ2-2; size: .
DNA: TGTGCCAGCAGCCATCCTGGGACATTTAACACTGAAGCTTTCTTT; CDR3: CASSHPGTFNTEAFF; D: .; V: TRBV3-1/TRBV3-2; J: TRBJ1-1; size: .
DNA: TGTGCCAGCGCGGGACTCGCGGGCCTTAGCTCCTACGAGCAGTACTTC; CDR3: CASAGLAGLSSYEQYF; D: .; V: TRBV28; J: TRBJ2-7; size: .
DNA: TGTGCCAGCAGTCGGGACAGGAGGGAGACCCAGTACTTC; CDR3: CASSRDRRETQYF; D: TRBD1; V: TRBV27; J: TRBJ2-5; size: .
DNA: TGCAGCGTTGTTTTAGGGGACAGAGGCTATGGCTACACCTTC; CDR3: CSVVLGDRGYGYTF; D: TRBD1; V: TRBV29-1; J: TRBJ1-2; size: .
DNA: TGTGCCAGCAGCTTTACAGCGTCGGGCTACAATGAGCAGTTCTTC; CDR3: CASSFTASGYNEQFF; D: .; V: TRBV5-6; J: TRBJ2-1; size: .
DNA: TGCGCCAGCAGCATTACCGGGACAGGGGGCGTTTCACCCCTCCACTTT; CDR3: CASSITGTGGVSPLHF; D: TRBD1; V: TRBV5-1; J: TRBJ1-6; size: .
DNA: TGTGCCAGCTCGGACCAAAGCAATCAGCCCCAGCATTTT; CDR3: CASSDQSNQPQHF; D: .; V: TRBV6-5; J: TRBJ1-5; size: once
DNA: TGTGCCAGCACCCTCGTCCCAGGGGGCAATCAGCCCCAGCATTTT; CDR3: CASTLVPGGNQPQHF; D: .; V: TRBV2; J: TRBJ1-5; size: .
DNA: TGTGCCAGCAGCCAGGGGACAGGGCGGAACTATGGCTACACCTTC; CDR3: CASSQGTGRNYGYTF; D: TRBD1; V: TRBV14; J: TRBJ1-2; size: .
DNA: TGCGCCAGCAGCTTTGAGCCGCGCCGGAACACTGAAGCTTTCTTT; CDR3: CASSFEPRRNTEAFF; D: .; V: TRBV5-1; J: TRBJ1-1; size: .
DNA: TGTGCCAGCAGTTACGGGGTAAGAAGGTACGAGCAGTACTTC; CDR3: CASSYGVRRYEQYF; D: .; V: TRBV6-2/TRBV6-3; J: TRBJ2-7; size: .
DNA: TGTGCCAGCAGCGTAATAGCGGGAGTGGGGACAGATACGCAGTATTTT; CDR3: CASSVIAGVGTDTQYF; D: TRBD2; V: TRBV7-9; J: TRBJ2-3; size: once
DNA: TGTGCCAGCACCCCAGGGGATAACTCTCCCAATGAGCAGTTCTTC; CDR3: CASTPGDNSPNEQFF; D: .; V: TRBV28; J: TRBJ2-1; size: .
DNA: TGTGCCAGCAGCGTAGCTAGCGGTCCCTACGAGCAGTACTTC; CDR3: CASSVASGPYEQYF; D: TRBD2; V: TRBV9; J: TRBJ2-7; size: .
DNA: TGTGCCAGCAGTGGGACAGGGAACTCACCCCTCCACTTT; CDR3: CASSGTGNSPLHF; D: TRBD1; V: TRBV2; J: TRBJ1-6; size: .
DNA: TGTGCCACCACGCTGAGTACCGGGGAGACCCAGTACTTC; CDR3: CATTLSTGETQYF; D: .; V: TRBV3-1/TRBV3-2; J: TRBJ2-5; size: once
DNA: TGTGCCAGCAGCCAAGACGTAGGGACAACTAATGAAAAACTGTTTTTT; CDR3: CASSQDVGTTNEKLFF; D: .; V: TRBV4-2; J: TRBJ1-4; size: .